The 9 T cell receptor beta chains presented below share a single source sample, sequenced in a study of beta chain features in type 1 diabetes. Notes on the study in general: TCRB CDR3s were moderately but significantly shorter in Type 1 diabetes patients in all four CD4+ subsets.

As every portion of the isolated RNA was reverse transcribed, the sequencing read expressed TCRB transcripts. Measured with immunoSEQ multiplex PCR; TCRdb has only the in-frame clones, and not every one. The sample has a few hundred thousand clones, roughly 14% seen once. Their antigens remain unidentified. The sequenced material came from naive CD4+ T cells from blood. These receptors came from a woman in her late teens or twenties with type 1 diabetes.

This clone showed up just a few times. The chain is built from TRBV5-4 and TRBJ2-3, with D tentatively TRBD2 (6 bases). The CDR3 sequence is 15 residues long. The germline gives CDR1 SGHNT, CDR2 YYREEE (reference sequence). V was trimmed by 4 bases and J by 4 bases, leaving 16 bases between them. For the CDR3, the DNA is TGTGCCAGCAGCCCAGGAGGGTCTAAGGCAGATACGCAGTATTTT. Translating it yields CASSPGGSKADTQYF.

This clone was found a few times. The CDR3 here is CAISPGLAAGEQYV. In DNA, the CDR3 is TGTGCCATCAGTCCAGGACTAGCAGCTGGCGAGCAGTACGTC. V and J are TRBV10-3 and TRBJ2-7; 8 bases match TRBD2. CDR3 size: 14 residues. Trimming cost V 5 bases and J 6 bases; bases outside gene matches: 9. CDR1 is ENHRY, CDR2 SYGVKD, per germline.

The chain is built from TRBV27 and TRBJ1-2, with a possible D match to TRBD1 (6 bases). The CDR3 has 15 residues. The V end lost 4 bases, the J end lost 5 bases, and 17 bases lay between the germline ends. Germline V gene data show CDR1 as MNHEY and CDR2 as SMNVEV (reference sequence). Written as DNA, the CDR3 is TGTGCCAGCAGTTCTCCAGGGGCTGAGTGGTATGGCTACACCTTC. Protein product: CASSSPGAEWYGYTF.

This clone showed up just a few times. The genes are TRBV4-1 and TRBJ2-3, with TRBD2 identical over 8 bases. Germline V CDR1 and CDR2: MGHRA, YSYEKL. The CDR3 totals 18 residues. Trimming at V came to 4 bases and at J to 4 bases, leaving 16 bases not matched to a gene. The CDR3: CASSPNLFRAGESDTQYF. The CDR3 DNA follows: TGCGCCAGCAGCCCCAACCTCTTCCGAGCGGGAGAATCAGATACGCAGTATTTT.

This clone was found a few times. CDR3 DNA: TGTGCCAGCAGCTCTATCCAGGGGGAGACCCAGTACTTC. This codes for CASSSIQGETQYF. The rearrangement joins TRBV7-3 to TRBJ2-5; D perhaps matches TRBD1 (6 bases). The CDR3 is made up of 13 amino acids. Germline assignment: CDR1 SGHTA and CDR2 FQGTGA. The germline V and J ends were trimmed by 4 bases and 5 bases, with 11 bases remaining between them.

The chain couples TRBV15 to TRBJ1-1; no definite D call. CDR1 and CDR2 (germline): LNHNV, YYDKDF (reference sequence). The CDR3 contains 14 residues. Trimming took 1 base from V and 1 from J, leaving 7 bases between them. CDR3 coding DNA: TGTGCCACCAGCAGAGGACACGGGAACACTGAAGCTTTCTTT. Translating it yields CATSRGHGNTEAFF.

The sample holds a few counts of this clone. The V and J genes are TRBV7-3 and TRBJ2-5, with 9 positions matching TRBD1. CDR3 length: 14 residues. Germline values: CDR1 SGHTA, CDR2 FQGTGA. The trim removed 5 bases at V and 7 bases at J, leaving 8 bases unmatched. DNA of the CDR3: TGTGCCAGCAGCCAGGGACAGGGTGAGGGGACCCAGTACTTC. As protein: CASSQGQGEGTQYF.

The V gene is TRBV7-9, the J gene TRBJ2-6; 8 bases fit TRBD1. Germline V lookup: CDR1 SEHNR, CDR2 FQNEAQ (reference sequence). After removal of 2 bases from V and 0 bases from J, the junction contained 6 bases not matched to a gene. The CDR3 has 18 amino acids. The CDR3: CASSLRGQGSSGANVLTF. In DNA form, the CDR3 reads TGTGCCAGCAGCTTACGCGGACAGGGTTCCTCTGGGGCCAACGTCCTGACTTTC.

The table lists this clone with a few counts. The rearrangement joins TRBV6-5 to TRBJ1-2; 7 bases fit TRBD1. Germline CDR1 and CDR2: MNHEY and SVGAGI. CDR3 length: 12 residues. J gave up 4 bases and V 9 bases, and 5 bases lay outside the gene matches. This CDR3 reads CASKGAFYGYTF. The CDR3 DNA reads TGTGCCAGTAAGGGGGCGTTCTATGGCTACACCTTC.